There are a few counts of the clone carrying this T cell receptor (beta chain). The sample belongs to a study of T cell changes during pregnancy in multiple sclerosis. TCRdb keeps only in-frame clones here, not all; method: immunoSEQ multiplex PCR. Of around 59,000 clones in the sample, 85% to 95% were seen once. Germline V lookup: CDR1 MNHNS, CDR2 SASEGT. The CDR3 totals 15 residues. The J segment lost 2 bases and the V segment lost 4 bases, leaving 3 bases of the junction unmatched. This chain links TRBV6-1 with TRBJ2-1; 9 bases are shared with TRBD1. This receptor was taken from a female donor with multiple sclerosis, enrolled in a pregnancy study. Material: CD8+ T cells from peripheral blood mononuclear cells, obtained in the second trimester of pregnancy. The DNA for the CDR3 is TGTGCCAGCAGTGGCGGACAGGGGCCCTACAATGAGCAGTTCTTC. Encoded protein: CASSGGQGPYNEQFF.